This T cell receptor beta chain was captured in a study of blood T cell repertoires in COVID-19. Study background: T cells, B-cell-depleted T cells, or PBMCs provided the cDNA or gDNA that served as material.

The CDR3 extends over 15 amino acids. Deletions cut 0 bases from V and 9 bases from J, with 15 bases between. Per germline, CDR1 SGHRS and CDR2 YFSETQ. Original processing methods: Reference gene primer amplification gave estimated nucleated cell counts. Method: immunoSEQ multiplex PCR; TCRdb's copy keeps in-frame clones and lacks some. V, J and clone size reflect that table, while D and trimming were determined from the DNA. The sample contains just over 300,000 clones, approximately 83% of which appear only once. Membership in each cohort depended on participant-reported clinical history. The chain has TRBV5-1 and TRBJ1-4; no reliable D call. Material for sequencing was PBMCs or T cells enriched from blood (not recorded which). This sequence originates from a man aged 30 to 45 who had recovered from COVID-19. CDR3 in DNA: TGCGCCAGCAGCTTGGTCACAGACCCAGTCCAAAAACTGTTTTTT. Protein sequence: CASSLVTDPVQKLFF.